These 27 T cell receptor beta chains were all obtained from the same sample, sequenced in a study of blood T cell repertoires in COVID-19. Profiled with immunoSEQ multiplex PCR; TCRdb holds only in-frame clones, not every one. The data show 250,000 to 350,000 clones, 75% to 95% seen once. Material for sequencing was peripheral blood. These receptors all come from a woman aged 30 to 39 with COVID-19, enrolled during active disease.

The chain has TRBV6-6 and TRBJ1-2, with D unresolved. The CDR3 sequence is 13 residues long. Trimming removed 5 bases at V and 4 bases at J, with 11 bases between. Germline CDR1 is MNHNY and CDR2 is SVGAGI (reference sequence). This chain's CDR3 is CASSQENFYGYTF. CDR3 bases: TGTGCCAGCAGTCAGGAGAACTTCTATGGCTACACCTTC.

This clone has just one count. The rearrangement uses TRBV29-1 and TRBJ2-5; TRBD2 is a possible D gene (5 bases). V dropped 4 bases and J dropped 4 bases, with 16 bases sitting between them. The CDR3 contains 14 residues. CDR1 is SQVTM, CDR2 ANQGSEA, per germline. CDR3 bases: TGCAGCGTTGCCGACCCCCAAAGCGGAGAGACCCAGTACTTC. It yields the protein CSVADPQSGETQYF.

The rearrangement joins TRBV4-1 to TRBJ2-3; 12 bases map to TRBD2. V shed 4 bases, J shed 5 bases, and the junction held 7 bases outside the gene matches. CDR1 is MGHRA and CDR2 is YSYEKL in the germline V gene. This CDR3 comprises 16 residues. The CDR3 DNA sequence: TGCGCCAGCAGCCTGACTAGCGGGAGTCAAGGAGATACGCAGTATTTT. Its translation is CASSLTSGSQGDTQYF.

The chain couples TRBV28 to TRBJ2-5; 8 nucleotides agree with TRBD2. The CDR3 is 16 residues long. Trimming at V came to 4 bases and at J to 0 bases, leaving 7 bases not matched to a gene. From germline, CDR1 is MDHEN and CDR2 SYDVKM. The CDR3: CASSSPSGRYQETQYF. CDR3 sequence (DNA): TGTGCCAGCAGTTCCCCTAGCGGGCGCTACCAAGAGACCCAGTACTTC.

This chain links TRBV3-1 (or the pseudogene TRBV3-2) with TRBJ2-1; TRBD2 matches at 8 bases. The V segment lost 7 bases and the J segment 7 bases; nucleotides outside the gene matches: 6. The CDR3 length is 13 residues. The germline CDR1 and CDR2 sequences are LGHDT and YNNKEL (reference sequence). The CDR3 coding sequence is TGTGCCAGCACCCCAGCGGGAGTGAATGAGCAGTTCTTC. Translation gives CASTPAGVNEQFF.

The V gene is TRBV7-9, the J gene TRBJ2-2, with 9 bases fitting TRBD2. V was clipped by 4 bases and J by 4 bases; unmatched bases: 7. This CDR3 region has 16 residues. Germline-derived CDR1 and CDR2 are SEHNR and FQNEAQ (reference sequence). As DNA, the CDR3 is TGTGCCAGCAGCTCAAGCGGGAGGAAGGGCACCGGGGAGCTGTTTTTT. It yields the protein CASSSSGRKGTGELFF.

The CDR3 reads CASSFSTGGYEQYF. The CDR3 coding sequence is TGTGCCAGCAGTTTTTCCACAGGGGGCTACGAGCAGTACTTC. The chain employs TRBV27 and TRBJ2-7, with 8 bases fitting TRBD1. Germline values: CDR1 MNHEY, CDR2 SMNVEV (reference sequence). V was pared by 3 bases and J by 3 bases, with 4 bases of the junction left unmatched. This CDR3 region has 14 residues.

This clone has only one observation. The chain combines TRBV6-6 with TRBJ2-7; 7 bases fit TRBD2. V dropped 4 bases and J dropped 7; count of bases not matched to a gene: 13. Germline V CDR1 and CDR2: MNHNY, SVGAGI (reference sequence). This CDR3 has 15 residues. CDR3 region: CASSFSSSGRGEQYF. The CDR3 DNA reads TGTGCCAGCAGTTTTTCTAGCAGTGGGAGGGGAGAGCAGTACTTC.

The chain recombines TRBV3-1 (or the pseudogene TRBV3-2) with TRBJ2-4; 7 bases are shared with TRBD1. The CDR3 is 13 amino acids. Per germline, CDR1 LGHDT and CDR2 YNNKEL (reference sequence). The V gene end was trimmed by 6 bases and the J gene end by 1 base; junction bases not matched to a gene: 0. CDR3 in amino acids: CASRQGAKNIQYF. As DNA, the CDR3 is TGTGCCAGCAGACAGGGGGCCAAAAACATTCAGTACTTC.

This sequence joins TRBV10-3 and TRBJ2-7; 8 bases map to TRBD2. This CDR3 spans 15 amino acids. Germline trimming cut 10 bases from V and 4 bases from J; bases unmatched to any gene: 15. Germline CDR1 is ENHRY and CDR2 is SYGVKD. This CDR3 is CATLKGVSGTYEQYF. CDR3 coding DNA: TGTGCCACCCTGAAGGGGGTTAGCGGGACGTACGAGCAGTACTTC.

CDR3 bases: TGTGCCAGCAGTCAAGGACAGGGGTACGGCTACACCTTC. Translation gives CASSQGQGYGYTF. This chain links TRBV28 with TRBJ1-2; 9 bases fit TRBD1. CDR3 length: 13 residues. Germline assignment: CDR1 MDHEN and CDR2 SYDVKM. The J segment lost 8 bases and the V segment lost 5 bases, leaving 6 bases of the junction unmatched.

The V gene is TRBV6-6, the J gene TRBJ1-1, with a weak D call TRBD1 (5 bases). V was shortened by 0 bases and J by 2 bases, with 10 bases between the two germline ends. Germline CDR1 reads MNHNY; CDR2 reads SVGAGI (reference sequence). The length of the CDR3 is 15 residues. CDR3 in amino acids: CASSYSWGTNTEAFF. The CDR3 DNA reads TGTGCCAGCAGTTACTCCTGGGGCACTAACACTGAAGCTTTCTTT.

The CDR3 DNA reads TGCAGTGCTAGTGTTCACCTAGCCGGGACCCAGTACTTC. This gives the protein CSASVHLAGTQYF. The chain recombines TRBV20-1 with TRBJ2-5; TRBD2 might be the D (5 bases). The germline V gene encodes CDR1 DFQATT and CDR2 SNEGSKA (reference sequence). The CDR3 consists of 13 residues. V was clipped by 3 bases and J by 7 bases, with 15 bases between them.

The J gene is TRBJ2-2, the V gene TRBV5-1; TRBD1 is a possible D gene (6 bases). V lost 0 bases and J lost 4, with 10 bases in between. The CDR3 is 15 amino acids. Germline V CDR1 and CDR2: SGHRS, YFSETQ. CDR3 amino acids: CASSLEGVSTGELFF. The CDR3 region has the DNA TGCGCCAGCAGCTTGGAGGGGGTGAGCACCGGGGAGCTGTTTTTT.

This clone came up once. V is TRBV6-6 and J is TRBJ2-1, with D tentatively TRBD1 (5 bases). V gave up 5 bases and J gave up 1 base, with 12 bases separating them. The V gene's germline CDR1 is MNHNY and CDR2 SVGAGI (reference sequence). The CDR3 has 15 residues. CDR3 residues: CASSTTVSSYNEQFF. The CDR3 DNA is TGTGCCAGCAGTACGACAGTGTCTTCCTACAATGAGCAGTTCTTC.

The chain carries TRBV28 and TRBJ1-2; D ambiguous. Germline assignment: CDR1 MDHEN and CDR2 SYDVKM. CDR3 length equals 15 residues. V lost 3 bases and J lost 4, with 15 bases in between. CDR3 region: CASSFGTSGFYGYTF. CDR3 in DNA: TGTGCCAGCAGTTTTGGAACATCGGGATTCTATGGCTACACCTTC.

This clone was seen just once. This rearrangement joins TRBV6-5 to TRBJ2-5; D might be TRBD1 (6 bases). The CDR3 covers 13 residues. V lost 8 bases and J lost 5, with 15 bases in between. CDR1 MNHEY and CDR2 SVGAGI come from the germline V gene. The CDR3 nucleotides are TGTGCCAGCTCTCCCAGGGGCCCCGAGACCCAGTACTTC. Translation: CASSPRGPETQYF.

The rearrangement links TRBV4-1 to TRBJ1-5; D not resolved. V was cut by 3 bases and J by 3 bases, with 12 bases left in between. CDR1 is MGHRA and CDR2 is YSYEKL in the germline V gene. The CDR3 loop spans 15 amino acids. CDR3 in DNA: TGCGCCAGCAGCCAGGTTGCAGAGGACAATCAGCCCCAGCATTTT. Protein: CASSQVAEDNQPQHF.

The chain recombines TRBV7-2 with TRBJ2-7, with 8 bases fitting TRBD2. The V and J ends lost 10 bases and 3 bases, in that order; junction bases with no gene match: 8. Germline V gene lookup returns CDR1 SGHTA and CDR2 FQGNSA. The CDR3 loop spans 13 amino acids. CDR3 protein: CATGRERRYEQYF. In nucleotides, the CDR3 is TGTGCCACCGGGAGGGAGAGGCGCTACGAGCAGTACTTC.

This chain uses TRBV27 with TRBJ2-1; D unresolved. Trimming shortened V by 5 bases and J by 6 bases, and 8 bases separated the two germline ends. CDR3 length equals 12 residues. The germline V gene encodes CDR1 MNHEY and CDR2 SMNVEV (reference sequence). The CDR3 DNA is TGTGCCAGCAGTCCCCTGAGCAATGAGCAGTTCTTC. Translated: CASSPLSNEQFF.

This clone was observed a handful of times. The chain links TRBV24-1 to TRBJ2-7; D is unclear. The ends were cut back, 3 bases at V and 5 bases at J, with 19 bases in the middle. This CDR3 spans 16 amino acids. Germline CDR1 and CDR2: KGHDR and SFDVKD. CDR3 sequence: CATSDPTAVGLHEQYF. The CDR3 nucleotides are TGTGCCACCAGTGATCCAACCGCGGTCGGCCTCCACGAGCAGTACTTC.

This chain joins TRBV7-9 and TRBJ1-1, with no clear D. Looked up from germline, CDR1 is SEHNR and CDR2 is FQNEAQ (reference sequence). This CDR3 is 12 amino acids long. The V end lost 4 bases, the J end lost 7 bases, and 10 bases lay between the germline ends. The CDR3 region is CASSSGSFEAFF. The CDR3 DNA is TGTGCCAGCAGCTCCGGGAGTTTTGAAGCTTTCTTT.

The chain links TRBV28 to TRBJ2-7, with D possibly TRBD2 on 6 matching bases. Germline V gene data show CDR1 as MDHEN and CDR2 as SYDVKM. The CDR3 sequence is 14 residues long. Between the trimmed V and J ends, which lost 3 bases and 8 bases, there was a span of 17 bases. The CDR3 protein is CASSLGGWTTQQYF. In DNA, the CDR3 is TGTGCCAGCAGTTTGGGCGGATGGACTACCCAGCAGTACTTC.

As DNA, the CDR3 is TGTGCCAGCACTTCCTTAGCGGCTTCCTACAATGAGCAGTTCTTC. Its protein is CASTSLAASYNEQFF. This sequence joins TRBV9 and TRBJ2-1; D possibly corresponds to TRBD2 (6 bases). The CDR3 is made up of 15 amino acids. Germline V gene lookup returns CDR1 SGDLS and CDR2 YYNGEE. The V end lost 6 bases, the J end lost 1 base, and 14 bases lay between the germline ends. Variable domain in full (rest from reference TRBV9 and TRBJ2-1): DSGVTQTPKHLITATGQRVTLRCSPRSGDLSVYWYQQSLDQGLQFLIQYYNGEERAKGNILERFSAQQFPDLHSELNLSSLELGDSALYFCASTSLAASYNEQFFGPGTRLTVL.

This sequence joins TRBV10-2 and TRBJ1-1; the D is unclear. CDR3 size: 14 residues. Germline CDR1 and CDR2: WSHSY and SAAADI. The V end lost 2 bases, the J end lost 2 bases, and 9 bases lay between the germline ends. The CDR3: CASSEATFNTEAFF. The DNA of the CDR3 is TGCGCCAGCAGTGAGGCGACATTTAACACTGAAGCTTTCTTT.

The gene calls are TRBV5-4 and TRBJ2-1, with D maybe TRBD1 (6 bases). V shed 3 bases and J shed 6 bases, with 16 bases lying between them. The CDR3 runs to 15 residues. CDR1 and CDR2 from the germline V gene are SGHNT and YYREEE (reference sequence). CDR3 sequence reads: CASSSQGFRFNEQFF. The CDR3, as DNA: TGTGCCAGCAGCTCACAGGGATTCCGTTTCAATGAGCAGTTCTTC.

Here the CDR3 DNA reads TGTGCCAGCAGCGGGGCTCAGGTGGATGAAAAACTGTTTTTT. It encodes CASSGAQVDEKLFF. The chain uses TRBV3-1 (or the pseudogene TRBV3-2) and TRBJ1-4; maybe TRBD1 (5 bases). Deletions cut 5 bases from V and 6 bases from J, with 13 bases between. The CDR3 extends over 14 amino acids. Germline CDR1 is LGHDT and CDR2 is YNNKEL (reference sequence).